The 6 T cell receptor beta chains in this list originate from one sample, sequenced in a study of blood T cell repertoires in COVID-19. The method was immunoSEQ multiplex PCR; TCRdb's version includes in-frame clones alone and lacks a portion of them. The table records around 190,000 clones, roughly nine tenths of them present only once. The sample taken for sequencing was peripheral blood. The receptors derive from a man aged 30 to 39 with acute or convalescent COVID-19.

This clone was recorded once. Here the CDR3 reads CASSFVGGQPQHF. The DNA for the CDR3 is TGTGCCAGCAGTTTTGTAGGCGGTCAGCCCCAGCATTTT. The V and J genes are TRBV27 and TRBJ1-5; D call uncertain. V was cut by 3 bases and J by 6 bases, with 9 bases left in between. Looked up from germline, CDR1 is MNHEY and CDR2 is SMNVEV (reference sequence). CDR3 length: 13 amino acids.

The genes are TRBV12-3 or TRBV12-4 and TRBJ2-1; no definite D call. The CDR3 totals 13 residues. Trimming removed 3 bases at V and 6 bases at J, with 9 bases between. CDR3 protein: CASSFAAANEQFF. Written as DNA, the CDR3 is TGTGCCAGCAGTTTCGCGGCGGCCAATGAGCAGTTCTTC.

The V gene is TRBV19, the J gene TRBJ1-1, with a weak D call TRBD1 (5 bases). V lost 7 bases and J lost 1, with 22 bases in between. Germline-derived CDR1 and CDR2 are LNHDA and SQIVND (reference sequence). This CDR3 contains 17 residues. In nucleotides, the CDR3 is TGTGCCAGTACTGACATTCGTAGGGGCAGGTCGAACACTGAAGCTTTCTTT. It is translated as CASTDIRRGRSNTEAFF.

The J gene is TRBJ2-3, the V gene TRBV4-2; perhaps TRBD2 as D (5 bases). CDR1 is LGHNA, CDR2 YNFKEQ, per germline. The V gene lost 7 bases and the J gene lost 4 bases, with 18 bases spanning the gap. The length of the CDR3 is 15 residues. The CDR3 sequence is CASTFDAAAADTQYF. DNA of the CDR3: TGTGCCAGCACCTTTGACGCAGCGGCCGCAGATACGCAGTATTTT.

This chain links TRBV14 with TRBJ1-2; TRBD1 is a possible D gene (5 bases). Germline CDR1 is SGHDN and CDR2 is FVKESK. Trimming cost V 6 bases and J 2 bases, with 19 bases left between them. The CDR3 runs to 16 residues. Here the CDR3 reads CASSVGWQGLNYGYTF. As DNA, the CDR3 is TGTGCCAGCAGTGTTGGGTGGCAGGGACTAAACTATGGCTACACCTTC.

The rearrangement uses TRBV10-3 and TRBJ1-6; no firm D call. The V and J ends lost 3 bases and 7 bases respectively, with 13 bases between them. The germline V gene encodes CDR1 ENHRY and CDR2 SYGVKD. The CDR3 contains 15 residues. Here the CDR3 reads CAISDWQGENSPLHF. In DNA, the CDR3 is TGTGCCATCAGTGACTGGCAAGGAGAAAATTCACCCCTCCACTTT.